The 26 T cell receptor beta chains in this list originate from one sample, sequenced in a study of T cells in women clearing cervical HPV infection. Only in-frame clones appear in the TCRdb table, and some are missing; sequencing was by immunoSEQ multiplex PCR. This repertoire includes under 50,000 clones. Sequenced sample: blood buffy coat. The receptors stem from a woman aged 18-70 years with a cervical HPV16 infection that either progressed to CIN3+ or cleared (not recorded which).

As for this clone: Sequencing ends 3 residues short of the CDR3 end; the germline J gene provides the rest. The V and J genes are TRBV20-1 and TRBJ2-5, with a weak D call TRBD2 (5 bases). Looked up from germline, CDR1 is DFQATT and CDR2 is SNEGSKA (reference sequence). V was shortened by 3 bases and J by 2 bases, with 7 bases between the two germline ends. The CDR3 length is 12 residues. The CDR3 here is CSASPGQETQYF. The CDR3 DNA, read in part, is TGCAGTGCTAGCCCGGGGCAAGAGACC.

About this clone: The CDR3 goes on 3 residues after the read ends, and that part is filled in from the germline J gene. The rearrangement uses TRBV7-8 and TRBJ1-5; 7 bases agree with TRBD1. The CDR3 has 14 amino acids. Germline V gives CDR1 SGHVS, CDR2 FQNEAQ. The chain's CDR3 is CASSDRAHTDPQHF. CDR3 DNA (partial): TGTGCCAGCAGCGACAGGGCCCACACAGATCCC.

Regarding this clone: The CDR3 end is not reached by the read, which stops 3 residues before it; the germline J gene fills it in. The chain uses TRBV7-2 and TRBJ2-5; 7 nucleotides match TRBD2. This CDR3 contains 15 residues. The J segment lost 4 bases and the V segment lost 2 bases, leaving 7 bases of the junction unmatched. Germline V gives CDR1 SGHTA, CDR2 FQGNSA. The sequenced part of the CDR3 DNA is TGTGCCAGCAGCTTATACAAGGGACTAACAGAGACC. It is translated as CASSLYKGLTET. From start to end, the CDR3 is CASSLYKGLTETQYF.

The CDR3 DNA, read in part, is TGCGCCAGTAATATGAACGTACTTAGCACAGATACG. It yields the protein CASNMNVLSTDT. Given in full, the CDR3 is CASNMNVLSTDTQYF. The chain couples TRBV5-1 to TRBJ2-3; D gene unclear. The read ends 3 residues before the CDR3 terminus; that terminus is restored from the germline J gene. The V end lost 8 bases, the J end lost 0 bases, and 16 bases lay between the germline ends. The CDR3 consists of 15 residues. The V gene's germline CDR1 is SGHRS and CDR2 YFSETQ.

A note on this clone: The CDR3 end lies 3 residues beyond the end of the read and is filled in from the germline J gene. The chain employs TRBV30 and TRBJ2-7; D is possibly TRBD2 (6 bases). This CDR3 has 14 residues. The V and J ends lost 0 bases and 6 bases respectively, with 15 bases between them. The V gene's germline CDR1 is GTSNPN and CDR2 SVGIG (reference sequence). The CDR3: CAWSVLAWQGEQYF. CDR3 DNA, as far as it was read: TGTGCCTGGAGTGTCCTAGCGTGGCAGGGCGAG.

With respect to this clone: The CDR3 goes on 3 residues after the read ends, and that part is filled in from the germline J gene. The chain couples TRBV19 to TRBJ1-5, with 7 bases aligning to TRBD1. The length of the CDR3 is 14 residues. The V segment lost 7 bases and the J segment 6 bases; nucleotides outside the gene matches: 9. Germline CDR1 reads LNHDA; CDR2 reads SQIVND (reference sequence). CDR3 amino acids: CASNSLGTVQPQHF. The sequenced part of the CDR3 DNA is TGTGCCAGTAATTCCCTTGGGACAGTTCAGCCC. The complete variable domain, with remaining parts taken from reference TRBV19 and TRBJ1-5, reads DGGITQSPKYLFRKEGQNVTLSCEQNLNHDAMYWYRQDPGQGLRLIYYSQIVNDFQKGDIAEGYSVSREKKESFPLTVTSAQKNPTAFYLCASNSLGTVQPQHFGDGTRLSIL.

On this clone itself: The read gets to within 3 residues of the CDR3 end, and the germline J gene fills in the rest. This sequence joins TRBV2 and TRBJ2-5, with 7 bases that match TRBD2. The CDR3 covers 14 residues. V was clipped by 6 bases and J by 4 bases; unmatched bases: 8. From germline, CDR1 is SNHLY and CDR2 FYNNEI. The CDR3 loop reads CASRGRGEGETQYF. The CDR3 DNA, read in part, is TGTGCCAGCAGAGGTAGAGGGGAGGGAGAGACC.

Regarding this clone: The read ends 3 residues before the CDR3 terminus; that terminus is restored from the germline J gene. The rearrangement joins TRBV5-1 to TRBJ2-5; D is ambiguous. With 0 bases removed from V and 4 bases from J, the gap between germline ends came to 13 bases. The germline gives CDR1 SGHRS, CDR2 YFSETQ. The CDR3 has 15 residues. The CDR3 region is CASSLGLPGGETQYF. CDR3 DNA (partial): TGCGCCAGCAGCTTGGGACTCCCCGGTGGAGAGACC.

Note on this clone: The CDR3 end lies 3 residues beyond the end of the read and is filled in from the germline J gene. Other DNA sequences in this sample translate to the same CDR3. This rearrangement joins TRBV6-1 to TRBJ1-1, with a possible D match to TRBD1 (6 bases). Trimming took off 4 bases at V and 2 bases at J, with 14 bases between the two ends. The germline gives CDR1 MNHNS, CDR2 SASEGT. CDR3 length: 15 amino acids. The DNA read from the CDR3 is TGTGCCAGCAGTGCCCGACAGGAGATTAACACTGAA. Translating gives CASSARQEINTE. The full CDR3 reads CASSARQEINTEAFF.

As regards this clone: The read comes to an end 3 residues before the CDR3 does, leaving the germline J gene to fill in the end. The V call is TRBV7-2, the J call TRBJ2-4; D is perhaps TRBD2 (5 bases). Germline assignment: CDR1 SGHTA and CDR2 FQGNSA. CDR3 length equals 14 residues. CDR3 sequence reads: CASSSPLGSRGQYF. The sequenced part of the CDR3 DNA is TGTGCCAGCAGCTCCCCGTTGGGTAGTCGGGGT.

As regards this clone: Read sequence stops 3 residues before the CDR3 end, and the germline J gene provides the missing end. The chain has TRBV5-4 and TRBJ2-5; 7 bases align to TRBD2. With 3 bases clipped from V and 4 bases from J, the junction kept 12 bases outside the gene matches. From germline, CDR1 is SGHNT and CDR2 YYREEE (reference sequence). The CDR3 consists of 16 residues. The sequenced CDR3 bases are TGTGCCAGCAGCTCAAAGTCGACTAGCAGGATAGAGACC. It codes for CASSSKSTSRIET. The entire CDR3 reads CASSSKSTSRIETQYF.

A note on this clone: The CDR3 extends 3 residues past the end of the read, so its final part is completed from the germline J gene. This chain joins TRBV5-1 and TRBJ2-3, with 8 positions matching TRBD2. CDR3 length equals 14 residues. Trimming cost V 6 bases and J 3 bases; bases outside gene matches: 6. Per the germline V gene, CDR1 is SGHRS and CDR2 is YFSETQ. CDR3 sequence reads: CASNTGGGTDTQYF. Incomplete CDR3 DNA: TGCGCCAGCAACACGGGGGGGGGAACAGATACG.

Remarks on this clone: Read sequence stops 3 residues before the CDR3 end, and the germline J gene provides the missing end. The rearrangement uses TRBV7-2 and TRBJ1-4; 7 bases line up with TRBD1. Per germline, CDR1 SGHTA and CDR2 FQGNSA. Trimming took 1 base from V and 7 from J; bases not matched to a gene: 3. The CDR3 has 14 residues. The sequenced CDR3 bases are TGTGCCAGCAGCTTAGGACAGGGTGCTGAAAAA. It codes for CASSLGQGAEK. The complete CDR3 protein is CASSLGQGAEKLFF.

Note on this clone: The read finishes 3 residues shy of the CDR3 end, and the germline J gene is used to complete it. The gene calls are TRBV7-2 and TRBJ2-4, with a tentative D call TRBD1 (6 bases). V lost 5 bases and J 7 bases, leaving 9 bases between the germline ends. The germline gives CDR1 SGHTA, CDR2 FQGNSA. The CDR3 contains 12 residues. The sequenced part of the CDR3 DNA is TGTGCCAGCAGCGAGGACAGTAACATT. It specifies CASSEDSNI. The whole CDR3 region reads CASSEDSNIQYF.

On this clone itself: The CDR3 end falls 3 residues outside the read, so it is completed with the germline J gene. The chain carries TRBV19 and TRBJ2-5, with D unresolved. The germline V gene has CDR1 LNHDA and CDR2 SQIVND (reference sequence). V lost 4 bases and J lost 5, with 11 bases in between. This CDR3 comprises 13 residues. The DNA read from the CDR3 is TGTGCCAGTAGTAGGAGTCACGGGGAGACC. This codes for CASSRSHGET. The whole CDR3 sequence reads CASSRSHGETQYF.

About this clone: Read sequence stops 3 residues before the CDR3 end, and the germline J gene provides the missing end. The chain links TRBV7-9 to TRBJ2-1; TRBD2 matches at 9 bases. Trimming cost V 5 bases and J 6 bases; bases outside gene matches: 5. The CDR3 covers 14 residues. CDR1 and CDR2 from the germline V gene are SEHNR and FQNEAQ (reference sequence). The part of the CDR3 DNA that was read is TGTGCCAGCAGCGTCGCTAGCGGGATCAATGAG. Residues: CASSVASGINE. The full CDR3 is CASSVASGINEQFF.

Points on this clone: The read is 3 residues too short to cover the CDR3 end, so that end is filled in from the germline J gene. The chain uses TRBV13 and TRBJ2-7; 7 bases map to TRBD1. The CDR3 is 15 amino acids. With 0 bases clipped from V and 4 bases from J, the junction kept 6 bases outside the gene matches. Looked up from germline, CDR1 is PRHDT and CDR2 is FYEKMQ (reference sequence). The DNA read from the CDR3 is TGTGCCAGCAGCTTAGGGACAGGGACCGGGTACGAG. This translates into CASSLGTGTGYE. The whole CDR3 region reads CASSLGTGTGYEQYF.

With regard to this clone: Read data end 3 residues before the CDR3 end; the end is taken from the germline J gene. The rearrangement uses TRBV13 and TRBJ1-1, with D possibly being TRBD1 (6 bases). Germline V lookup: CDR1 PRHDT, CDR2 FYEKMQ (reference sequence). Trimming took off 5 bases at V and 5 bases at J, with 12 bases between the two ends. This CDR3 has 13 residues. The covered CDR3 bases are TGTGCCAGCAGCGTCATGCAGGGGACTGAA. Protein: CASSVMQGTE. The CDR3 reads in full as CASSVMQGTEAFF.

About this clone itself: The read comes to an end 3 residues before the CDR3 does, leaving the germline J gene to fill in the end. This chain joins TRBV7-8 and TRBJ2-1, with D uncertain. The CDR3 is 14 residues long. Germline V CDR1 and CDR2: SGHVS, FQNEAQ. V was pared by 5 bases and J by 4 bases, with 12 bases between. The chain's CDR3 is CASSPPVTYNEQFF. CDR3 DNA (partial): TGTGCCAGCAGCCCCCCCGTAACTTACAATGAG.

As for this clone: With the read ending 3 residues before the CDR3 end, the germline J gene is used to fill in that end. The chain combines TRBV7-6 with TRBJ1-6; D unclear. The CDR3 runs 13 residues. Germline V CDR1 and CDR2: SGHVS, FNYEAQ. The CDR3 reads CASSLARGTALHF. Partial CDR3 DNA: TGTGCCAGCAGCTTAGCGCGGGGAACCGCC.

Comment on this clone: Sequencing ends 3 residues short of the CDR3 end; the germline J gene provides the rest. V usage is TRBV10-1 and J usage is TRBJ2-7, with D possibly being TRBD2 (6 bases). The CDR3 sequence is 13 residues long. Germline-derived CDR1 and CDR2 are WNHNN and SYGVQD (reference sequence). The germline V and J ends were trimmed by 4 bases and 4 bases, with 11 bases remaining between them. Here the CDR3 reads CASSGGVRYEQYF. The sequenced part of the CDR3 DNA is TGCGCCAGCAGTGGCGGGGTTCGGTACGAG.

A note on this clone: The observed sequence ends 3 residues before the CDR3 terminus, with the missing tail filled in from the germline J gene. J is TRBJ2-7 and V is TRBV7-2; 8 positions match TRBD2. The V segment lost 5 bases and the J segment 5 bases; nucleotides outside the gene matches: 8. The germline gives CDR1 SGHTA, CDR2 FQGNSA. The CDR3 loop spans 14 amino acids. The sequenced part of the CDR3 DNA is TGTGCCAGCAGCCCGGGGGGACTAGTGAACGAG. Translating gives CASSPGGLVNE. The entire CDR3 reads CASSPGGLVNEQYF.

As for this clone: With the read ending 3 residues before the CDR3 end, the germline J gene is used to fill in that end. The chain uses TRBV19 and TRBJ2-2; the D gene is possibly TRBD2 (5 bases). The CDR3 is 16 amino acids. V lost 5 bases and J lost 4, with 17 bases in between. Per the germline V gene, CDR1 is LNHDA and CDR2 is SQIVND (reference sequence). The CDR3 sequence: CASSQDRGSGTGELFF. The sequenced CDR3 bases are TGTGCCAGTAGTCAAGACCGGGGTTCGGGCACCGGGGAG.

Note on this clone: From the germline J gene comes the end of the CDR3, since the read stops 3 residues before it. The chain has TRBV7-2 and TRBJ2-2, with D hard to call. Trimming left V 1 base short and J 6 bases short, with 6 bases between. This CDR3 comprises 13 residues. The germline V gene encodes CDR1 SGHTA and CDR2 FQGNSA. The chain's CDR3 is CASSLDGSGELFF. The part of the CDR3 DNA that was read is TGTGCCAGCAGCTTAGACGGGTCCGGGGAG.

Comments on this clone: Read data end 3 residues before the CDR3 end; the end is taken from the germline J gene. V and J are TRBV4-2 and TRBJ2-3, with 8 positions matching TRBD2. Looked up from germline, CDR1 is LGHNA and CDR2 is YNFKEQ. Unmatched junction bases numbered 10, after V lost 4 bases and J lost 1 base. The CDR3 covers 17 residues. The covered CDR3 bases are TGTGCCAGCAGCCCTGGACTAGCCATTACTGGCACAGATACG. This codes for CASSPGLAITGTDT. The CDR3 as a whole reads CASSPGLAITGTDTQYF.

In regard to this clone: The read finishes 3 residues shy of the CDR3 end, and the germline J gene is used to complete it. The V and J genes are TRBV19 and TRBJ2-6, with D perhaps TRBD2 (6 bases). Germline V gene data show CDR1 as LNHDA and CDR2 as SQIVND (reference sequence). The CDR3 is 19 residues long. Between the trimmed V and J ends, which lost 4 bases and 3 bases, there was a span of 22 bases. CDR3 bases read: TGTGCCAGTAGTAAGGACCCGGGACTGCGTTTTGGTGGGGCCAACGTC. Translated, it gives CASSKDPGLRFGGANV. The CDR3 in full is CASSKDPGLRFGGANVLTF.